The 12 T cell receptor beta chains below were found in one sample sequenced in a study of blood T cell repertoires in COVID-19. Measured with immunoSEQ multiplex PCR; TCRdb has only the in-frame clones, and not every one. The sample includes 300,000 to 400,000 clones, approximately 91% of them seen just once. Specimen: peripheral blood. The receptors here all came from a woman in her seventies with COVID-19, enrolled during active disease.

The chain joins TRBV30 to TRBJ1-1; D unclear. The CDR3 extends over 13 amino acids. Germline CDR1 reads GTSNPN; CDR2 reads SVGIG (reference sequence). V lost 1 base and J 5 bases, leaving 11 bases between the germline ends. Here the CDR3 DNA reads TGTGCCTGGAGTGATGTAGCGGGAACTGAAGCTTTCTTT. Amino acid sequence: CAWSDVAGTEAFF.

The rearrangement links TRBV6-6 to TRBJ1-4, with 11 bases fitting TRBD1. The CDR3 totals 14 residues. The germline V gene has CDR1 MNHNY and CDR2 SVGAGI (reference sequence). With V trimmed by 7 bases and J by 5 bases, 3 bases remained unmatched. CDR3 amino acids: CASIRTGGNEKLFF. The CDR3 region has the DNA TGTGCCAGCATCAGGACAGGGGGCAATGAAAAACTGTTTTTT.

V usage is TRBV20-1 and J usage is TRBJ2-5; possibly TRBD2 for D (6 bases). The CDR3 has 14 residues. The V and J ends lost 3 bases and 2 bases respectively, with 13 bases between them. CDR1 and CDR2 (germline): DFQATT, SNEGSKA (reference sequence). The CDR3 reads CSASERLGQETQYF. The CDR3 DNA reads TGCAGTGCTAGTGAACGACTAGGACAAGAGACCCAGTACTTC.

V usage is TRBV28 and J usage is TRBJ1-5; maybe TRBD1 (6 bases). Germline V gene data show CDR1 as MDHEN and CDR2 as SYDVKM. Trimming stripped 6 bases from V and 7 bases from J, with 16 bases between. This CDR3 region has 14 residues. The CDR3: CASSTMGGRQPQHF. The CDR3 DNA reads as TGTGCCAGCAGCACGATGGGGGGGCGCCAGCCCCAGCATTTT.

The CDR3 DNA follows: TGTGCCTGGACCGTAGACGCTGGGGGGACTGAAGCTTTCTTT. Its protein product is CAWTVDAGGTEAFF. The chain joins TRBV30 to TRBJ1-1; D perhaps matches TRBD1 (5 bases). This CDR3 is 14 amino acids long. The germline V and J ends were trimmed by 4 bases and 5 bases, with 17 bases remaining between them. Germline V gene lookup returns CDR1 GTSNPN and CDR2 SVGIG (reference sequence).

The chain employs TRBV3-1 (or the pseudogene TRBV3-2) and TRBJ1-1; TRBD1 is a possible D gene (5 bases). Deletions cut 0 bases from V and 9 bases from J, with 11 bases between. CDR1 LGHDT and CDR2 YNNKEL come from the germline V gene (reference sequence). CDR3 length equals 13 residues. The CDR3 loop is CASSQDKAGKAFF. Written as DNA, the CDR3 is TGTGCCAGCAGCCAAGATAAGGCAGGGAAAGCTTTCTTT.

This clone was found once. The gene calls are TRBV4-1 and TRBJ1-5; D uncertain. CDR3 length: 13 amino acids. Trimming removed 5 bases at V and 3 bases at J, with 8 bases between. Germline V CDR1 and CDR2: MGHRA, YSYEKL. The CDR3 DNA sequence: TGCGCCAGCAGCGAGAGGTACAATCAGCCCCAGCATTTT. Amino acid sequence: CASSERYNQPQHF.

This CDR3 reads CAISDPREGRTEAFF. The CDR3 coding sequence is TGTGCCATCAGTGATCCGCGGGAAGGGAGGACTGAAGCTTTCTTT. The V gene is TRBV10-3, the J gene TRBJ1-1; D gene uncertain. The CDR3 runs 15 residues. Germline V lookup: CDR1 ENHRY, CDR2 SYGVKD. The ends were cut back, 3 bases at V and 5 bases at J, with 16 bases in the middle.

The CDR3 sequence: CASRRLGGGLQPQHF. CDR3 DNA sequence: TGTGCCAGCAGACGTCTAGGGGGCGGTCTTCAGCCCCAGCATTTT. The chain carries TRBV28 and TRBJ1-5, with 7 bases aligning to TRBD1. The CDR3 contains 15 residues. Germline V CDR1 and CDR2: MDHEN, SYDVKM. With V trimmed by 6 bases and J by 6 bases, 11 bases remained unmatched.

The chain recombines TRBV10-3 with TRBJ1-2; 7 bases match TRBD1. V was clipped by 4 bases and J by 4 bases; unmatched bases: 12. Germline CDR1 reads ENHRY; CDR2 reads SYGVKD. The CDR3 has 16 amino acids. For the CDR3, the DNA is TGTGCCATCAGTGTCGTAGGGGGCCATACTTCCTATGGCTACACCTTC. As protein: CAISVVGGHTSYGYTF.

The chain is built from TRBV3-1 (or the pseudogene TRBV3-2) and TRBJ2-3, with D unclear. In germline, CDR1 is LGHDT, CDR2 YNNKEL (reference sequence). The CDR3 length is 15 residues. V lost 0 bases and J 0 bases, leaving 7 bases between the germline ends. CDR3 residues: CASSQDFSSTDTQYF. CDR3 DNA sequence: TGTGCCAGCAGCCAAGATTTTAGTAGCACAGATACGCAGTATTTT.

This CDR3 is CASSPRQGRAGELFF. As DNA, the CDR3 is TGTGCCAGTAGTCCTAGACAGGGGCGGGCCGGGGAGCTGTTTTTT. This chain uses TRBV19 with TRBJ2-2; the match to TRBD1 covers 8 bases. The CDR3 contains 15 residues. CDR1 and CDR2 (germline): LNHDA, SQIVND (reference sequence). Trimming at V came to 5 bases and at J to 6 bases, leaving 8 bases not matched to a gene.